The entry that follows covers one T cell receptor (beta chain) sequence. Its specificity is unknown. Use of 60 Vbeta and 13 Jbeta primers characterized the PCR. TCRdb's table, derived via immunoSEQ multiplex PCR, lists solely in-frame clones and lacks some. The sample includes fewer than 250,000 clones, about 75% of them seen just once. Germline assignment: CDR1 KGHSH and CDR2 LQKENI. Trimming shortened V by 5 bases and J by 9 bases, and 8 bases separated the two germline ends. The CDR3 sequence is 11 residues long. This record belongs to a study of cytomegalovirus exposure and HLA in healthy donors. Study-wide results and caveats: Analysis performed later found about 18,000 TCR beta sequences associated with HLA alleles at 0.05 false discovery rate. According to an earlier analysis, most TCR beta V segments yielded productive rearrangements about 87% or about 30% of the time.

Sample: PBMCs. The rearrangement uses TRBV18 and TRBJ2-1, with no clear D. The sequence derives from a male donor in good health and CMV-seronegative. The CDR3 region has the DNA TGTGCCAGCTCAACGTCGGGTGAGCAGTTCTTC. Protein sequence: CASSTSGEQFF.